The present T cell receptor (beta chain) was sequenced within a study of blood T cell repertoires in COVID-19 (dated by TCRdb to the early 2020s). For the study in its entirety: Samples from collaborators originated in the United States, Italy and Spain and spanned both the acute and convalescent phases of COVID-19. The material from the prospective study consisted of cDNA or gDNA derived from T cells, B-cell-depleted T cells, or PBMCs. Deeply sampled blood TCRbeta repertoires from subjects exposed to, actively infected with, or recovered from COVID-19 were included in the dataset. The repertoires were made available in a free public database intended to serve as a resource for research on the immune response to SARS-CoV-2. Samples were obtained from the ongoing ImmuneRACE study (first 160 participants) and from some 1,300 subjects provided by 6 global collaborators. Sample metadata almost always included a de-identified subject ID, COVID-19 status, age in years and sex. HLA class I and class II types, where available, came from metadata supplied by the sample provider rather than from assay-based typing. Here is what the overall study found, with its caveats: The quantity of clinical and demographic metadata differed by source and by participant and was supplied without curation.

The immunoSEQ Assay, a bias-controlled multiplex PCR, was used to amplify TCRbeta CDR3 regions from genomic DNA. From the authors' description of their analysis: The number of nucleated cells in each sample was estimated from the amplification of reference gene primers within the assay. To quantify the absolute abundance of each unique TCRbeta CDR3 rearrangement, sequence reads were collapsed and filtered. Productive Simpson clonality was computed per sample as the square root of Simpson's diversity index over productive rearrangements. Held by TCRdb, this immuneACCESS table contains in-frame sequences only and omits some clones. Under half of the omission traces to an unresolved V gene where checked; the cause of the rest is unknown. The V and J calls and clone size are taken from that table; D and trimming were inferred from the DNA. The sample table lists some 100,000 clones, around 90% of them with a count of one. Roughly 6% of the sample is held by the ten biggest clonotypes.

Whole blood was collected in K2EDTA tubes by collaborating institutions according to the institutions' own protocols. For TCRbeta analysis, collaborators shipped samples in one of three forms: frozen whole blood, isolated PBMCs, or DNA extracted from either of those sample types. To note about this clone: The antigen it binds to is not known. No per-base quality is available; no much larger clone lies one base away.

The CDR3 numbers 14 residues from cysteine through phenylalanine. CDR3 DNA only is kept here, 42 bases in frame from base 1. CDR1 and CDR2, looked up from the germline V gene, are LGHNT and FRNRAP. A distance of 11 bases separates the germline ends of V and J, which lose 5 bases and 4 bases respectively. The specimen was peripheral blood. Recombination connected TRBV12-5 to TRBJ2-2; a confident D gene designation cannot be given. The receptor comes from a woman aged 60-70 years with acute or convalescent COVID-19. The CDR3 sequence is CASGLLSGTGELFF. The bases are TGTGCTAGTGGTCTCCTCTCAGGCACCGGGGAGCTGTTTTTT.